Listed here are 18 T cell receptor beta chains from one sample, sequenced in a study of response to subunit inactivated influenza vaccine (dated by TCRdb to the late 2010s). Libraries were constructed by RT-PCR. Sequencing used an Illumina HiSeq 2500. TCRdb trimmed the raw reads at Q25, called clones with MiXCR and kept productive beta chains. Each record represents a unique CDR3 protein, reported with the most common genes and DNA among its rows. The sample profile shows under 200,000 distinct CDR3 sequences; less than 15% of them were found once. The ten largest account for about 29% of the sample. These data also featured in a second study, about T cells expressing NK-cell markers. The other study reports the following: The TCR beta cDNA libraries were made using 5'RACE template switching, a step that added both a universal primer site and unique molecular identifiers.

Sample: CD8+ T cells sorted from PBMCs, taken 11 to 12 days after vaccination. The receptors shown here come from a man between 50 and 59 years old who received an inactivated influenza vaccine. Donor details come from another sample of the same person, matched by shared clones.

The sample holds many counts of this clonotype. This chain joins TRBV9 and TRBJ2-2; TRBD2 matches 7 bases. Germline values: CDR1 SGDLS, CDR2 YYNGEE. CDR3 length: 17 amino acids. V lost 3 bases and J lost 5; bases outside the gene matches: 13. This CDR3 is CASSEPQTSPQTGELFF. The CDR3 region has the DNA TGTGCCAGCAGCGAGCCTCAGACTAGCCCTCAGACCGGGGAGCTGTTTTTT. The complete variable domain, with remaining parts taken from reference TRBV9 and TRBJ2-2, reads DSGVTQTPKHLITATGQRVTLRCSPRSGDLSVYWYQQSLDQGLQFLIQYYNGEERAKGNILERFSAQQFPDLHSELNLSSLELGDSALYFCASSEPQTSPQTGELFFGEGSRLTVL.

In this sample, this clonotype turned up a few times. The chain's CDR3 is CASSQGTTSVLTF. The CDR3 coding sequence is TGTGCCAGCAGCCAAGGGACAACCTCCGTCCTGACTTTC. V is TRBV5-6 and J is TRBJ2-6; tentative D call: TRBD1 (6 bases). The CDR3 runs to 13 residues. V was pared by 4 bases and J by 12 bases, with 14 bases between. Per the germline V gene, CDR1 is SGHDT and CDR2 is YYEEEE.

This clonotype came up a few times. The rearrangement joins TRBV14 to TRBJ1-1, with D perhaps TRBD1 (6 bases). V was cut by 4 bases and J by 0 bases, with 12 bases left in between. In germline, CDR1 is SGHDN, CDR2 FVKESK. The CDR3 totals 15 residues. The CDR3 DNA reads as TGTGCCAGCAGCCTGGGACACCCGATGAACACTGAAGCTTTCTTT. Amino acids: CASSLGHPMNTEAFF.

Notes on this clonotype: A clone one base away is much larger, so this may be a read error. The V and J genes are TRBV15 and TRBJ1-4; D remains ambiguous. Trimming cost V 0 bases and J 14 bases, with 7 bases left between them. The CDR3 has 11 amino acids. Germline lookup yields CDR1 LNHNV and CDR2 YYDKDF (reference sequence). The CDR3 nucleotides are TGTGCCACCAGCAGAGATGAAGAGCTGTTTTTT. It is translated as CATSRDEELFF.

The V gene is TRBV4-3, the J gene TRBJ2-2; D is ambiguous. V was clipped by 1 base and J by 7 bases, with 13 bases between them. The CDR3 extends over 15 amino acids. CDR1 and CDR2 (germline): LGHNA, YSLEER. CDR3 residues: CASSQAGGGIGELFF. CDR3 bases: TGCGCCAGCAGCCAAGCCGGCGGCGGTATCGGGGAGCTGTTTTTT.

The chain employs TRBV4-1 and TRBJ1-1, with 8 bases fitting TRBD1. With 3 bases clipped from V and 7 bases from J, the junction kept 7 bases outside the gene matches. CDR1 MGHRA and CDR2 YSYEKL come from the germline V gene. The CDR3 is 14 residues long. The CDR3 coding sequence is TGCGCCAGCAGCCACGGCACAGGGGGTGATGAAGCTTTCTTT. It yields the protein CASSHGTGGDEAFF.

The CDR3 sequence is CASSQGGSVATDTQYF. The CDR3 bases are TGTGCCAGCAGCCAAGGGGGATCGGTGGCCACAGATACGCAGTATTTT. The chain combines TRBV2 with TRBJ2-3, with D possibly being TRBD1 (6 bases). This CDR3 has 16 residues. Trimming removed 6 bases from V and 2 bases from J, with 18 bases in between. CDR1 and CDR2 from the germline V gene are SNHLY and FYNNEI.

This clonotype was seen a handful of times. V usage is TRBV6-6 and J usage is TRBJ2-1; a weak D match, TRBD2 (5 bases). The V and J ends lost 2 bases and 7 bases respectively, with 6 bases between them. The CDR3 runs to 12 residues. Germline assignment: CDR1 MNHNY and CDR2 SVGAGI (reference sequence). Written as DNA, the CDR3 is TGTGCCAGCAGTTACACGGGGAATGAGCAGTTCTTC. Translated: CASSYTGNEQFF.

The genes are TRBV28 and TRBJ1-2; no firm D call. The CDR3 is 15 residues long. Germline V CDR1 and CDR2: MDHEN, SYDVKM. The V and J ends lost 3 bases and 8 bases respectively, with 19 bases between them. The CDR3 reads CASSFLGSPGHGYTF. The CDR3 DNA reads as TGTGCCAGCAGTTTTTTGGGGTCCCCAGGCCACGGCTACACCTTC.

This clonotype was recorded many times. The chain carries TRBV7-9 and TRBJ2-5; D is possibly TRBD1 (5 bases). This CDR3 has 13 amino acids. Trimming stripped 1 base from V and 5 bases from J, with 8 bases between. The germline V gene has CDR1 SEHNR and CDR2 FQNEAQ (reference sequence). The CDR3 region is CASSLERQETQYF. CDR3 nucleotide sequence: TGTGCCAGCAGCTTAGAACGACAGGAGACCCAGTACTTC.

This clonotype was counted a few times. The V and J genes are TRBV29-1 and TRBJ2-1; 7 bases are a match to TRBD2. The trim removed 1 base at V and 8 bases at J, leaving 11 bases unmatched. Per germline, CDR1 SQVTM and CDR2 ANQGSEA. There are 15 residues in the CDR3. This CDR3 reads CSVEVGTTLWDEQFF. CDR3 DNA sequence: TGCAGCGTTGAAGTGGGGACTACCCTTTGGGATGAGCAGTTCTTC.

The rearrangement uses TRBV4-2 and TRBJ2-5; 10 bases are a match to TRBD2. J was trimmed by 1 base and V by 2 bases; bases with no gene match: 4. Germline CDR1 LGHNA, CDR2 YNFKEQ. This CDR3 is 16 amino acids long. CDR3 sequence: CASSQSEREGQETQYF. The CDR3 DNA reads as TGTGCCAGCAGCCAATCCGAGCGGGAGGGCCAAGAGACCCAGTACTTC.

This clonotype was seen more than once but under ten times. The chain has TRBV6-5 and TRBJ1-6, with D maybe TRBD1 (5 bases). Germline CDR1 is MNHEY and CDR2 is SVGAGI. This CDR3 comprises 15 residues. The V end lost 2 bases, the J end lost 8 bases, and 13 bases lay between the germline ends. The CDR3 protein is CASSYGALNYSPLHF. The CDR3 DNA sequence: TGTGCCAGCAGTTACGGGGCCCTAAATTATTCACCCCTCCACTTT.

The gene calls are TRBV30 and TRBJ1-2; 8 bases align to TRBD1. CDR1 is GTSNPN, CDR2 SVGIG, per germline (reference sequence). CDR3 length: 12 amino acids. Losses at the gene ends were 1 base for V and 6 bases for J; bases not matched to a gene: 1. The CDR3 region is CAWSDRGNGYTF. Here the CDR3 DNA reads TGTGCCTGGAGTGACAGGGGGAATGGCTACACCTTC.

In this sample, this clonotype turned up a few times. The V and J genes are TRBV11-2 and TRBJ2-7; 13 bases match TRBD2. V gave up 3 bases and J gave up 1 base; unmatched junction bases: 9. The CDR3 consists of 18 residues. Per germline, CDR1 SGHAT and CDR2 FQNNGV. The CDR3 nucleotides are TGTGCCAGCAGCTTCACTAGCGGGAGGGCCCCGGAATCCTACGAGCAGTACTTC. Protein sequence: CASSFTSGRAPESYEQYF.

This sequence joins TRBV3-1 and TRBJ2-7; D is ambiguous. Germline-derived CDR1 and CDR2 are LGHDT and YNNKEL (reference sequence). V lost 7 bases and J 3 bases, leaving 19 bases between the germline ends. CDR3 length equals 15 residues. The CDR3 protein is CASTNTFRANYEQYF. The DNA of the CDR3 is TGTGCCAGCACCAATACTTTTAGGGCCAACTACGAGCAGTACTTC.

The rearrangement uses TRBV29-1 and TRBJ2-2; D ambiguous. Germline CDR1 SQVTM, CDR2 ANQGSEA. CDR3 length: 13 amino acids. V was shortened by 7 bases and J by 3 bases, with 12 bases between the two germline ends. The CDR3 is CSAETDYTGELFF. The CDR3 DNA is TGCAGCGCCGAGACTGACTACACCGGGGAGCTGTTTTTT.

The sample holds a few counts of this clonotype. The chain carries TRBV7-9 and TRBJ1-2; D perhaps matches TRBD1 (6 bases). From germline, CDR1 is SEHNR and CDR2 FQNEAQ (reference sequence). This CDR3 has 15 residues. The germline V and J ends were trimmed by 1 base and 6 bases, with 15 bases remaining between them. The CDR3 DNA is TGTGCCAGCAGCTTAGGACTAGGGGGGACGCATGGCTACACCTTC. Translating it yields CASSLGLGGTHGYTF.